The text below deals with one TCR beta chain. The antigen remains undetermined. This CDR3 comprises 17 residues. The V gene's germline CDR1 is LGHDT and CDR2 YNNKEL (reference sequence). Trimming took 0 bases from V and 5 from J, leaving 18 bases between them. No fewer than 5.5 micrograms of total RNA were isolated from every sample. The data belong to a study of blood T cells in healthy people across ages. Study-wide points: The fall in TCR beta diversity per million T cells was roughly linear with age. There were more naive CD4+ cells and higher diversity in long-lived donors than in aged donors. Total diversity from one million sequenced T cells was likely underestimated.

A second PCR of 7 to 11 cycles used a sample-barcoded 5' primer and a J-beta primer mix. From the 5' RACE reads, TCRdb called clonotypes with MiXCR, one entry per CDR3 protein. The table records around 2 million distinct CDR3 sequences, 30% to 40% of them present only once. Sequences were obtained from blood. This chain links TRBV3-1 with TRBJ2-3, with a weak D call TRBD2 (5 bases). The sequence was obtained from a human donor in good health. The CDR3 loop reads CASSQDWAGALVDTQYF. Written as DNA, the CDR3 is TGTGCCAGCAGCCAAGATTGGGCGGGCGCCCTCGTAGATACGCAGTATTTT.